This TCR beta chain was documented in a study of blood T cell repertoires in COVID-19 (dated by TCRdb to the early 2020s). For context, the study as a whole: Samples from collaborators originated in the United States, Italy and Spain and spanned both the acute and convalescent phases of COVID-19. The prospective study material was composed of cDNA or gDNA derived from T cells, B-cell-depleted T cells, or PBMCs. The dataset comprised deeply sampled blood TCRbeta repertoires from subjects exposed to, actively infected with, or recovered from COVID-19. The repertoires were made available in a free public database intended to serve as a resource for research on the immune response to SARS-CoV-2. The samples were drawn from the first 160 participants of the ongoing ImmuneRACE study and from 950 to 1,500 subjects provided by 6 global collaborators. Sample metadata almost always included a de-identified subject ID, COVID-19 status, age in years and sex. Where HLA class I and class II types were available, the types were taken from metadata supplied by the sample provider, not from assay-based typing. Paper-wide results and their limitations: Clinical and demographic metadata were provided uncurated, with the amount varying by source and participant.

The immunoSEQ Assay, a bias-controlled multiplex PCR, was used to amplify TCRbeta CDR3 regions from genomic DNA. On the study's bioinformatics: Nucleated cell counts per sample were estimated from amplification of reference gene primers within the assay. Sequence reads were collapsed and filtered to measure the absolute abundance of every unique TCRbeta CDR3 rearrangement. For each sample, productive Simpson clonality was calculated as the square root of Simpson's diversity index across productive rearrangements. Held by TCRdb, this immuneACCESS table contains in-frame sequences only and omits some clones. Under half of the omission traces to an unresolved V gene where checked; the cause of the rest is unknown. The DNA was the basis for D and trimming; V, J and clone size are from that table. Present in this sample are 540,000 or so clones, approximately 91% of which were seen just once. The ten top clones hold 7.5% to 9.5% of the sample.

In the case of this clone: Which antigen it targets is not known. No much larger clone is present one base from it, and per-base qualities are unavailable.

One collaborating source in Seattle enrolled patients during active infection and followed them longitudinally through the course of disease. Each collaborating institution followed its own protocols to collect whole blood in K2EDTA tubes. For TCRbeta analysis, collaborators shipped samples in one of three forms: frozen whole blood, isolated PBMCs, or DNA extracted from either of those sample types. The CDR3 sequence holds 16 residues, the cysteine and phenylalanine included. Only CDR3 DNA is held: 48 bases, read in frame from base 1. Sequenced input: peripheral blood. The chain joins TRBV21-1 to TRBJ1-5; the table's D gene call, TRBD1, was not cross checked with the DNA. TRBV21-1 is listed as a pseudogene. This receptor was obtained from a woman in her forties or fifties with COVID-19, enrolled during active disease. The nucleotide sequence reads TGTGCCAGCAGCAACAAGGGGCCAACTATCTATCAGCCCCAGCATTTT. It specifies CASSNKGPTIYQPQHF.